This TCR beta chain was obtained from a study of blood T cell repertoires in COVID-19 (dated by TCRdb to the early 2020s). Study-wide context: Samples covering the acute and convalescent phases of COVID-19 were provided by collaborators in the United States, Italy and Spain. The sample metadata nearly always contained a de-identified subject ID, COVID-19 status, age in years and sex. The material from the prospective study consisted of cDNA or gDNA derived from T cells, B-cell-depleted T cells, or PBMCs. The repertoires were released in a freely available public database intended as a resource for research on the immune response to SARS-CoV-2. Deeply sampled blood TCRbeta repertoires from subjects exposed to, actively infected with, or recovered from COVID-19 were included in the dataset. Samples were obtained from the ongoing ImmuneRACE study (first 160 participants) and from 1,254 subjects provided by 6 global collaborators. Where HLA class I and class II types were available, the types were taken from metadata supplied by the sample provider, not from assay-based typing.

As regards this clone: Its antigen is unknown. Per-base qualities were not stored, and no clone one base away is much larger.

Participants in the prospective study were aged about 18 to 89 years, lived in some 24 United States geographic areas, and enrolled through a virtual design. To assign participants to cohorts, the prospective study relied on clinical history that participants themselves reported in a screening survey and a study questionnaire. Recovered participants in ImmuneRACE Cohort 3 were defined as having two consecutive negative NP/OP PCR tests, clearance from a healthcare professional, or resolution of symptoms. Each participant in the prospective study had whole blood, serum and a nasopharyngeal or oropharyngeal swab collected by mobile phlebotomists. Prospective study participants could optionally give additional blood draws and questionnaires over an approximately 2-month period. Blood samples from the prospective study were shipped frozen or at room temperature prior to DNA extraction. What the study reported, not specific to this receptor: Clinical and demographic metadata were provided uncurated, with the amount varying by source and participant.

CDR1 MGHRA and CDR2 YSYEKL were looked up in the germline V gene. Counted from cysteine to phenylalanine, this CDR3 has 15 amino acids. CDR3 DNA is the only sequence kept; it has 45 bases, read in frame from the first base. V is clipped by 3 bases and J by 11 bases, and the sequence between their germline boundaries is 22 bases long. The immunoSEQ Assay, a bias-controlled multiplex PCR, was used to amplify TCRbeta CDR3 regions from genomic DNA. Per the authors' processing: Nucleated cell counts per sample were estimated from amplification of reference gene primers within the assay. To quantify the absolute abundance of each unique TCRbeta CDR3 rearrangement, sequence reads were collapsed and filtered. For each sample, productive Simpson clonality was calculated by taking the square root of Simpson's diversity index across productive rearrangements. Entries here come from immuneACCESS through TCRdb and include only in-frame sequences with V and J called. Some clones fail to appear in such tables; in the studies checked, an unresolved V gene covers under half of the shortfall, and the cause of the remainder is unknown. V and J calls and clone size are those listed in that table; D and trimming were worked out from the DNA. The sample table records roughly 230,000 clones; 70% to 85% of these occur just once. The top ten clones comprise 3% to 3.5% of the sample.

The rearrangement combines TRBV4-1 with TRBJ1-1; the D gene cannot be resolved reliably. The TCR originated in a woman aged 55-75 years who had recovered from COVID-19. The specimen was PBMCs or T cells enriched from blood (not recorded which). The CDR3 sequence is CASSHVSVRLPGAFF. The nucleotide sequence is TGCGCCAGCAGCCACGTAAGCGTTCGGCTGCCTGGGGCTTTCTTT.